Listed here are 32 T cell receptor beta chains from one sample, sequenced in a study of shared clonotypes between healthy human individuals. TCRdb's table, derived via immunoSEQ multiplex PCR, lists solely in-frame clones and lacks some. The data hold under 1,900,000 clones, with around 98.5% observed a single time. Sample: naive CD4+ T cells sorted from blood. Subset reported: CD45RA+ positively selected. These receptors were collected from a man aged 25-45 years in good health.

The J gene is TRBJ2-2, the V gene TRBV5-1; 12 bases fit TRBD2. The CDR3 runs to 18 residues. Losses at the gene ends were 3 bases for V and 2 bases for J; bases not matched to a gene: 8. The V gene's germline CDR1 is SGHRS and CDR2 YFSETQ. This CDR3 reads CASSSGLAGNTNTGELFF. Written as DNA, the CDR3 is TGCGCCAGCAGCTCTGGACTAGCGGGAAACACTAACACCGGGGAGCTGTTTTTT.

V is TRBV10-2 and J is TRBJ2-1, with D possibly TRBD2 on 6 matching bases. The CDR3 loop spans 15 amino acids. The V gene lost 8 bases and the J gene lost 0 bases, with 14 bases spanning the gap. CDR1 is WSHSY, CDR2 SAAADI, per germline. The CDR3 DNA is TGCGCCAGCTCGGGGGAAATCAGCTCCTACAATGAGCAGTTCTTC. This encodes CASSGEISSYNEQFF.

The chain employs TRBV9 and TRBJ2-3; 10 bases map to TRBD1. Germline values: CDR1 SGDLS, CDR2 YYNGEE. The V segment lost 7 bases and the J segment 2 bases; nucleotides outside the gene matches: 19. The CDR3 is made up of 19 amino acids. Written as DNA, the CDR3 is TGTGCCAGCTCCCTAGGGACCCCGGGGACAGGGGTTAACACAGATACGCAGTATTTT. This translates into CASSLGTPGTGVNTDTQYF.

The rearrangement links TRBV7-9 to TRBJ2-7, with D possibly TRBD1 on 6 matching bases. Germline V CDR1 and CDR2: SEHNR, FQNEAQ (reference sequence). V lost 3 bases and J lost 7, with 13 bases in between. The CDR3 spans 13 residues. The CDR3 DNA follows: TGTGCCAGCAGCTTGAACCAGGGGTGGGAGCAGTACTTC. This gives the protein CASSLNQGWEQYF.

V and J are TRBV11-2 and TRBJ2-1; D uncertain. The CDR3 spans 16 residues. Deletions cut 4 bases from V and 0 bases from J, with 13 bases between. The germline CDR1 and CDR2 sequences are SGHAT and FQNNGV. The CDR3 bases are TGTGCCAGCAGCTCTCGACCGGACCTCTCCTACAATGAGCAGTTCTTC. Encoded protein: CASSSRPDLSYNEQFF.

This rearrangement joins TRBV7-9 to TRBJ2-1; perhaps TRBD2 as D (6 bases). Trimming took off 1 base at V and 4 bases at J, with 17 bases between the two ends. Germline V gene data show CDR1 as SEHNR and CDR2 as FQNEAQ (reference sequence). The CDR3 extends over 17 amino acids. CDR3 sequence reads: CASSLGGLAGKYNEQFF. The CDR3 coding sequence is TGTGCCAGCAGCTTAGGGGGATTGGCGGGAAAATACAATGAGCAGTTCTTC. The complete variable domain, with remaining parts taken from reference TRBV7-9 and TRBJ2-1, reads DTGVSQNPRHKITKRGQNVTFRCDPISEHNRLYWYRQTLGQGPEFLTYFQNEAQLEKSRLLSDRFSAERPKGSFSTLEIQRTEQGDSAMYLCASSLGGLAGKYNEQFFGPGTRLTVL.

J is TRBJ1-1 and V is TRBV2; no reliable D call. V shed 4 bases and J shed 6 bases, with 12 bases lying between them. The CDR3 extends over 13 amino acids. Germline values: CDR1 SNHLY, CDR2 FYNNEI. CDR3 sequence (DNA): TGTGCCAGCAGTGGATGGCGGGGTTCTGAAGCTTTCTTT. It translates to CASSGWRGSEAFF.

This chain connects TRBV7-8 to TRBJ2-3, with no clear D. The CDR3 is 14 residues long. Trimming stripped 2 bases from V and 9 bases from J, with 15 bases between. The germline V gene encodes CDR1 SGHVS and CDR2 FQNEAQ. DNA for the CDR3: TGTGCCAGCAGCTTAATGCAAAGTCTGGGGACGCAGTATTTT. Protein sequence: CASSLMQSLGTQYF.

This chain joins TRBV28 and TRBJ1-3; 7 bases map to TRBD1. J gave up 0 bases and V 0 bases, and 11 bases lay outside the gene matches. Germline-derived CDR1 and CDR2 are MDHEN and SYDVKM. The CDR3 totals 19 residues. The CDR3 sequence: CASSLWTGTPLSSGNTIYF. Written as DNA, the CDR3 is TGTGCCAGCAGTTTATGGACAGGGACTCCACTAAGCTCTGGAAACACCATATATTTT.

The CDR3 reads CASSRDRTQPQHF. The CDR3 nucleotides read TGTGCCAGCAGCCGGGACAGGACTCAGCCCCAGCATTTT. This chain links TRBV6-6 with TRBJ1-5; 8 bases are shared with TRBD1. The CDR3 contains 13 residues. With V trimmed by 6 bases and J by 6 bases, 4 bases remained unmatched. CDR1 is MNHNY, CDR2 SVGAGI, per germline (reference sequence).

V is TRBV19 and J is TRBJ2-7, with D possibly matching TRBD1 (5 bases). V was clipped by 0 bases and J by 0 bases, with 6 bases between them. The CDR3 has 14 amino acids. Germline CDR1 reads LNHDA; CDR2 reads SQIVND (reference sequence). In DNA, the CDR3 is TGTGCCAGTAGTATAGAGGGGCACTCCTACGAGCAGTACTTC. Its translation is CASSIEGHSYEQYF.

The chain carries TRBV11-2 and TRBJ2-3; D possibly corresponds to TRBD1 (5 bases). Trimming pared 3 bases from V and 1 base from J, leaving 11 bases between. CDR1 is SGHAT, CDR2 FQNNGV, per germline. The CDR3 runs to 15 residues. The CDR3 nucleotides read TGTGCCAGCAGCTTTCAGGGTGGGGGCACAGATACGCAGTATTTT. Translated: CASSFQGGGTDTQYF.

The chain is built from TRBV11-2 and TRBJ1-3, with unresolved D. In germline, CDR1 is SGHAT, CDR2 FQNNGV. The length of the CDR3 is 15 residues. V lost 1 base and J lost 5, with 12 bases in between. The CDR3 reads CASSLVKQIRNTIYF. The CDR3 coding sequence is TGTGCCAGCAGCTTAGTTAAACAAATCCGAAACACCATATATTTT. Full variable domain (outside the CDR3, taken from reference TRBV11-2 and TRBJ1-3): EAGVAQSPRYKIIEKRQSVAFWCNPISGHATLYWYQQILGQGPKLLIQFQNNGVVDDSQLPKDRFSAERLKGVDSTLKIQPAKLEDSAVYLCASSLVKQIRNTIYFGEGSWLTVV.

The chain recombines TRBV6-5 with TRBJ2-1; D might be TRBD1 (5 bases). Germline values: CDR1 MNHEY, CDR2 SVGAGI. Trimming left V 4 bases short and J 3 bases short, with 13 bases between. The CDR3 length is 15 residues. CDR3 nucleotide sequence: TGTGCCAGCAGTTCCGACAGTGATATCTACAATGAGCAGTTCTTC. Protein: CASSSDSDIYNEQFF.

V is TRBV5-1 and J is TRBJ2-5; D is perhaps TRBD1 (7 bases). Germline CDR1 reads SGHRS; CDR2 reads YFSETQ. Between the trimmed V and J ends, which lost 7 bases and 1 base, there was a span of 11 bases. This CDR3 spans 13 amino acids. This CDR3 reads CASRGTAQETQYF. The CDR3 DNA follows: TGCGCCAGCCGCGGGACAGCCCAAGAGACCCAGTACTTC.

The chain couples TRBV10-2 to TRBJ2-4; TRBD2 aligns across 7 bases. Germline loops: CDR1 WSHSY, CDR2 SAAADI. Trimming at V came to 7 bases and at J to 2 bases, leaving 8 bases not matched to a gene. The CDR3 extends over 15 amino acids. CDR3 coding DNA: TGCGCCAGCACCAGTTCGGGACTAACCAAAAACATTCAGTACTTC. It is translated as CASTSSGLTKNIQYF.

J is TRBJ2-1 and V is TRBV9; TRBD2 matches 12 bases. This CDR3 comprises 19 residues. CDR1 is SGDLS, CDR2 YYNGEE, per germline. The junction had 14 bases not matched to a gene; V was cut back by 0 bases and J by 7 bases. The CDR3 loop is CASSVALASGRALQNEQFF. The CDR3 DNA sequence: TGTGCCAGCAGCGTAGCTCTAGCTAGCGGGAGGGCCTTGCAGAATGAGCAGTTCTTC.

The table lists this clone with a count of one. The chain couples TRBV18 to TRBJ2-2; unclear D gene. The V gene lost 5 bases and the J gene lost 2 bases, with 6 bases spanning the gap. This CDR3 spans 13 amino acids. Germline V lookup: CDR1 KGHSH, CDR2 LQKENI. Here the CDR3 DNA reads TGTGCCAGCTCATCTACCAACACCGGGGAGCTGTTTTTT. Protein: CASSSTNTGELFF. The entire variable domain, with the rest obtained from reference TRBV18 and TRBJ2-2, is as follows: NAGVMQNPRHLVRRRGQEARLRCSPMKGHSHVYWYRQLPEEGLKFMVYLQKENIIDESGMPKERFSAEFPKEGPSILRIQQVVRGDSAAYFCASSSTNTGELFFGEGSRLTVL.

The CDR3 sequence is CASSQSGTGTQYF. The DNA for the CDR3 is TGCGCCAGCAGCCAAAGCGGGACAGGGACCCAGTACTTC. The chain is built from TRBV4-1 and TRBJ2-5, with D possibly TRBD1 on 8 matching bases. This CDR3 spans 13 amino acids. V was shortened by 2 bases and J by 7 bases, with 11 bases between the two germline ends. Germline assignment: CDR1 MGHRA and CDR2 YSYEKL.

CDR3 region: CASIPTGRVNTEAFF. The CDR3 DNA follows: TGTGCCAGCATCCCGACCGGCAGGGTGAACACTGAAGCTTTCTTT. The V gene is TRBV11-2, the J gene TRBJ1-1; tentatively, D is TRBD1 (5 bases). CDR1 and CDR2 (germline): SGHAT, FQNNGV. This CDR3 is built from 15 residues. V gave up 7 bases and J gave up 0 bases, with 15 bases separating them.

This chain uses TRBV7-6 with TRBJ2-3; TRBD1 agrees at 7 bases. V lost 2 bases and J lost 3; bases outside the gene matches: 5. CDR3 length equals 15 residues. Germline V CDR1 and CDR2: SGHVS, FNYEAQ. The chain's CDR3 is CASSLLTGLTDTQYF. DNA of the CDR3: TGTGCCAGCAGCTTATTGACAGGGCTGACAGATACGCAGTATTTT.

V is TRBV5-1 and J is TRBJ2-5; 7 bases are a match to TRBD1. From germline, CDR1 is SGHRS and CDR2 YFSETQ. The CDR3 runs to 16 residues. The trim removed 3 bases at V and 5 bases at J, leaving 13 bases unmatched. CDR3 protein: CASSSGSKTGVETQYF. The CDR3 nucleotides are TGCGCCAGCAGCTCGGGAAGCAAAACAGGGGTGGAGACCCAGTACTTC.

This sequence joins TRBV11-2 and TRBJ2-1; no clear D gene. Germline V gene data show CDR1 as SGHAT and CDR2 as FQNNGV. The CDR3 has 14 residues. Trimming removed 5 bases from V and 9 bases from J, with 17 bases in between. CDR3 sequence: CASSPGPEQGEQFF. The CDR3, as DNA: TGTGCCAGCAGCCCCGGACCCGAACAAGGTGAGCAGTTCTTC.

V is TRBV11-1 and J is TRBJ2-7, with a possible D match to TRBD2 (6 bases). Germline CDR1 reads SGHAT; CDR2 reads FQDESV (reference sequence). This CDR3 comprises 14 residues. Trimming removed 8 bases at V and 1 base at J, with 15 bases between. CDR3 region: CASSRRGESYEQYF. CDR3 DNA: TGTGCCAGCTCTCGGAGGGGCGAGTCCTACGAGCAGTACTTC.

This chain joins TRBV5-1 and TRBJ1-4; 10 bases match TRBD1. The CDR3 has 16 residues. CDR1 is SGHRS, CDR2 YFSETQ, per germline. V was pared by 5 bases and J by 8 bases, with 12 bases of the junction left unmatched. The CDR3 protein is CASSWETGGVKEKLFF. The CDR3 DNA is TGCGCCAGCAGTTGGGAGACAGGGGGCGTTAAGGAAAAACTGTTTTTT. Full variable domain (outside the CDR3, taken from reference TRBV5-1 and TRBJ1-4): KAGVTQTPRYLIKTRGQQVTLSCSPISGHRSVSWYQQTPGQGLQFLFEYFSETQRNKGNFPGRFSGRQFSNSRSEMNVSTLELGDSALYLCASSWETGGVKEKLFFGSGTQLSVL.

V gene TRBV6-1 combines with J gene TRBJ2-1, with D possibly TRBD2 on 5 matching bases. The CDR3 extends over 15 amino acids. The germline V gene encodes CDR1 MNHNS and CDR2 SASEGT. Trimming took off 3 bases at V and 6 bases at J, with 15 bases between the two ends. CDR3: CASSELSGPFNEQFF. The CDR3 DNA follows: TGTGCCAGCAGTGAGTTAAGCGGTCCTTTCAATGAGCAGTTCTTC.

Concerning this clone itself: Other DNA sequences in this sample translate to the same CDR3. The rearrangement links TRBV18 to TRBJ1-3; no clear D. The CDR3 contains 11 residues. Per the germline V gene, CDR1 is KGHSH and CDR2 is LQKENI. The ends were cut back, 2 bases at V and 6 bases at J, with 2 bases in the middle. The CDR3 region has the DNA TGTGCCAGCTCACCATCAAACACCATATATTTT. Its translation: CASSPSNTIYF.

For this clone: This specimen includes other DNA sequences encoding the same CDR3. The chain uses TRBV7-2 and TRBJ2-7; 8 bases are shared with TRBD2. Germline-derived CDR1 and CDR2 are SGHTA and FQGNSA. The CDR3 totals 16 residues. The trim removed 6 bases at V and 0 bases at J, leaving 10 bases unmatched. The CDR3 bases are TGTGCCAGCAGTCCAGGAGTAGCGGGAAGCTCCTACGAGCAGTACTTC. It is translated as CASSPGVAGSSYEQYF.

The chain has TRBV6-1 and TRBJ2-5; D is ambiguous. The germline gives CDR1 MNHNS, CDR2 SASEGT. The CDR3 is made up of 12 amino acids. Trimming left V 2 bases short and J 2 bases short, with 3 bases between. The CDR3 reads CASSEFQETQYF. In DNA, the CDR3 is TGTGCCAGCAGTGAATTTCAAGAGACCCAGTACTTC.

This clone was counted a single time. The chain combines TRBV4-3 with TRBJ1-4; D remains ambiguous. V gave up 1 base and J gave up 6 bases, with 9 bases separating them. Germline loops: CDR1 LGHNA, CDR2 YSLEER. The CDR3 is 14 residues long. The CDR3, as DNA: TGCGCCAGCAGCCAAGTAAGGGAGGATGAAAAACTGTTTTTT. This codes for CASSQVREDEKLFF.

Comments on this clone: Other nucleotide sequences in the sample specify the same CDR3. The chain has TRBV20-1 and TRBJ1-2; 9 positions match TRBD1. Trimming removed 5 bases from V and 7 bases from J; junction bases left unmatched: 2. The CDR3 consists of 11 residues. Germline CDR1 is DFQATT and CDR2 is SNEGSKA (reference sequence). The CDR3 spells CSARTGAGYTF. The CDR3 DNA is TGCAGTGCTCGGACAGGGGCTGGCTACACCTTC.

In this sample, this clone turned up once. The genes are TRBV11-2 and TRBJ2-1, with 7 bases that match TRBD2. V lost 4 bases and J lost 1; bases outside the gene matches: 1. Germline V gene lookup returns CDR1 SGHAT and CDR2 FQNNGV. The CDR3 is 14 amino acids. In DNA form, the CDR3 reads TGTGCCAGCAGCTGGCGGGAGTCCTACAATGAGCAGTTCTTC. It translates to CASSWRESYNEQFF.